These 23 T cell receptor beta chains were all obtained from the same sample, sequenced in a study of shared clonotypes between healthy human individuals. Libraries were prepared by immunoSEQ multiplex PCR; TCRdb keeps only in-frame clonotypes and omits some of them. The table includes 550,000 to 600,000 clones, roughly 98% detected once. Positively selected for CCR7, the CD45RO-negative cells used as naive CD8 cells excluded terminally differentiated effector memory CD45RA+ cells. The sample comprised naive CD8+ T cells sorted from blood. These receptor sequences come from a young man in good health.

V gene TRBV7-9 combines with J gene TRBJ2-5; D might be TRBD1 (6 bases). The CDR3 loop spans 17 amino acids. CDR1 is SEHNR and CDR2 is FQNEAQ in the germline V gene (reference sequence). V was clipped by 2 bases and J by 0 bases, with 16 bases between them. The CDR3 DNA is TGTGCCAGCAGCTTATTAGGGCGGACAGAAGACCAAGAGACCCAGTACTTC. Protein product: CASSLLGRTEDQETQYF.

The chain joins TRBV4-3 to TRBJ2-3; the D gene is possibly TRBD2 (5 bases). This CDR3 contains 14 residues. CDR1 and CDR2 (germline): LGHNA, YSLEER. V was trimmed by 1 base and J by 4 bases, leaving 9 bases between them. The CDR3 DNA reads TGCGCCAGCAGCCAAGGCTGGGGAGCAGATACGCAGTATTTT. It yields the protein CASSQGWGADTQYF.

As for this clone: Other DNA sequences in the same sample also yield this CDR3. The rearrangement links TRBV5-1 to TRBJ2-1; TRBD1 is a possible D gene (6 bases). CDR3 length: 13 residues. Germline V CDR1 and CDR2: SGHRS, YFSETQ. Between the trimmed V and J ends, which lost 0 bases and 8 bases, there was a span of 9 bases. The CDR3 region is CASSLGGRDEQFF. In DNA form, the CDR3 reads TGCGCCAGCAGCTTGGGGGGGCGAGATGAGCAGTTCTTC.

The chain links TRBV4-2 to TRBJ2-2; no reliable D call. V dropped 0 bases and J dropped 4 bases, with 6 bases sitting between them. CDR3 length: 14 residues. From germline, CDR1 is LGHNA and CDR2 YNFKEQ. The CDR3 sequence: CASSQDWSTGELFF. The CDR3, as DNA: TGTGCCAGCAGCCAAGACTGGAGCACCGGGGAGCTGTTTTTT.

V gene TRBV29-1 combines with J gene TRBJ2-4; D is undetermined. The CDR3 runs to 12 residues. Trimming left V 1 base short and J 7 bases short, with 8 bases between. CDR1 and CDR2 from the germline V gene are SQVTM and ANQGSEA. DNA for the CDR3: TGCAGCGTTGAAGCGGAGACGAACATTCAGTACTTC. This codes for CSVEAETNIQYF.

The V call is TRBV4-1, the J call TRBJ2-1; D perhaps matches TRBD1 (6 bases). The germline gives CDR1 MGHRA, CDR2 YSYEKL. The CDR3 consists of 16 residues. Trimming took 0 bases from V and 4 from J, leaving 13 bases between them. CDR3 region: CASSQEIGQKYNEQFF. DNA of the CDR3: TGCGCCAGCAGCCAAGAGATTGGACAGAAATACAATGAGCAGTTCTTC.

The chain couples TRBV27 to TRBJ2-1; D might be TRBD2 (6 bases). The CDR3 length is 15 residues. Per the germline V gene, CDR1 is MNHEY and CDR2 is SMNVEV (reference sequence). Trimming stripped 2 bases from V and 4 bases from J, with 12 bases between. Here the CDR3 DNA reads TGTGCCAGCAGTTTAATGGGAGGCGGATACAATGAGCAGTTCTTC. Translation: CASSLMGGGYNEQFF.

On this clone: This may be a read error: a much more frequent sequence differs by one nucleotide. Other DNA sequences in this sample translate to the same CDR3. The chain recombines TRBV9 with TRBJ1-1; D is undetermined. The CDR3 has 13 amino acids. Germline V gene lookup returns CDR1 SGDLS and CDR2 YYNGEE. With 0 bases removed from V and 1 base from J, the gap between germline ends came to 4 bases. The CDR3: CASSVEGNTEAFF. DNA for the CDR3: TGTGCCAGCAGCGTAGAGGGGAACACTGAAGCTTTCTTT.

The gene calls are TRBV5-1 and TRBJ2-7; D is perhaps TRBD1 (6 bases). This CDR3 is built from 11 residues. The V end was cut by 3 bases, the J end by 5 bases, with 6 bases between. CDR1 SGHRS and CDR2 YFSETQ come from the germline V gene. CDR3 nucleotides: TGCGCCAGCAGCTACAGGGACGAGCAGTACTTC. It is translated as CASSYRDEQYF.

In DNA form, the CDR3 reads TGTGCCAGCAGCGGTTTCGAGCAGATATACACAGATACGCAGTATTTT. This sequence encodes CASSGFEQIYTDTQYF. The chain links TRBV7-2 to TRBJ2-3; no clear D. CDR1 and CDR2 (germline): SGHTA, FQGNSA. This CDR3 is 16 amino acids long. Trimming left V 5 bases short and J 2 bases short, with 17 bases between.

The chain uses TRBV7-8 and TRBJ2-5; the match to TRBD2 covers 8 bases. V was pared by 1 base and J by 5 bases, with 3 bases of the junction left unmatched. From germline, CDR1 is SGHVS and CDR2 FQNEAQ. The CDR3 is made up of 14 amino acids. The CDR3 spells CASSLGAGDETQYF. CDR3 sequence (DNA): TGTGCCAGCAGCTTAGGAGCGGGAGACGAGACCCAGTACTTC.

This chain joins TRBV28 and TRBJ2-7; no clear D. The germline gives CDR1 MDHEN, CDR2 SYDVKM. Trimming shortened V by 5 bases and J by 0 bases, and 14 bases separated the two germline ends. The CDR3 has 15 residues. Here the CDR3 DNA reads TGTGCCAGCAGTGGTTCGAACCCGACCTCCTACGAGCAGTACTTC. The encoded protein is CASSGSNPTSYEQYF.

The genes are TRBV5-1 and TRBJ2-7; D is ambiguous. The ends were cut back, 5 bases at V and 0 bases at J, with 9 bases in the middle. The CDR3 contains 13 residues. The germline V gene encodes CDR1 SGHRS and CDR2 YFSETQ. In DNA, the CDR3 is TGCGCCAGCAGTATTACGATCTCCTACGAGCAGTACTTC. Translation: CASSITISYEQYF.

This sequence joins TRBV5-1 and TRBJ1-1; D unclear. V lost 5 bases and J 1 base, leaving 9 bases between the germline ends. Per germline, CDR1 SGHRS and CDR2 YFSETQ. This CDR3 has 13 residues. The CDR3 loop reads CASRAERNTEAFF. CDR3 sequence (DNA): TGCGCCAGCAGGGCAGAGAGGAACACTGAAGCTTTCTTT.

This clone was counted a single time. This sequence joins TRBV13 and TRBJ1-2, with D maybe TRBD1 (6 bases). The germline V and J ends were trimmed by 0 bases and 5 bases, with 7 bases remaining between them. This CDR3 contains 13 residues. The germline gives CDR1 PRHDT, CDR2 FYEKMQ (reference sequence). DNA for the CDR3: TGTGCCAGCAGCTTAGGGCAGGGGTATGGCTACACCTTC. Translated: CASSLGQGYGYTF.

The chain links TRBV15 to TRBJ1-5, with 7 bases that match TRBD1. Losses at the gene ends were 9 bases for V and 7 bases for J; bases not matched to a gene: 9. CDR3 length: 13 residues. Germline CDR1 LNHNV, CDR2 YYDKDF (reference sequence). The CDR3 here is CATGTETIQPQHF. For the CDR3, the DNA is TGTGCCACGGGGACAGAAACTATCCAGCCCCAGCATTTT.

This clone has a single count. The chain carries TRBV7-8 and TRBJ1-5; D may be TRBD1 (5 bases). This CDR3 contains 13 residues. CDR1 is SGHVS and CDR2 is FQNEAQ in the germline V gene. Deletions cut 4 bases from V and 7 bases from J, with 11 bases between. CDR3 amino acids: CASSSRDRQPQHF. Here the CDR3 DNA reads TGTGCCAGCAGCTCCCGCGACAGACAGCCCCAGCATTTT.

V is TRBV9 and J is TRBJ1-1, with 7 positions matching TRBD1. In germline, CDR1 is SGDLS, CDR2 YYNGEE. There are 15 residues in the CDR3. Germline trimming cut 4 bases from V and 4 bases from J; bases unmatched to any gene: 10. The DNA of the CDR3 is TGTGCCAGCAGCATACGACCGGGACAGCTCACTGAAGCTTTCTTT. This codes for CASSIRPGQLTEAFF.

The chain has TRBV28 and TRBJ1-1; TRBD1 might be the D (5 bases). Germline V gene sequence: CDR1 MDHEN, CDR2 SYDVKM. V was clipped by 5 bases and J by 3 bases, with 10 bases between them. This CDR3 is 13 amino acids long. The DNA of the CDR3 is TGTGCCAGCAGTCCGCTGGGGCACACTGAAGCTTTCTTT. Amino acid sequence: CASSPLGHTEAFF.

The table lists this clone with a count of one. This chain links TRBV7-9 with TRBJ1-1, with a possible D match to TRBD1 (6 bases). Germline CDR1 reads SEHNR; CDR2 reads FQNEAQ (reference sequence). This CDR3 spans 16 amino acids. Trimming pared 10 bases from V and 0 bases from J, leaving 21 bases between. The CDR3 region has the DNA TGTGCCACCAATGGGGGTCTAGGGGGTATGAACACTGAAGCTTTCTTT. It is translated as CATNGGLGGMNTEAFF.

The CDR3 sequence is CASSGTGRNEQYF. The CDR3 nucleotides read TGCGCCAGCTCCGGGACAGGGCGAAACGAGCAGTACTTC. The J gene is TRBJ2-7, the V gene TRBV5-1; 9 bases fit TRBD1. The CDR3 runs 13 residues. CDR1 and CDR2 (germline): SGHRS, YFSETQ. The V gene end was trimmed by 7 bases and the J gene end by 5 bases; junction bases not matched to a gene: 7.

The rearrangement joins TRBV19 to TRBJ2-1, with 10 bases matching TRBD2. CDR1 is LNHDA and CDR2 is SQIVND in the germline V gene (reference sequence). This CDR3 is 17 amino acids long. The V gene end was trimmed by 0 bases and the J gene end by 4 bases; junction bases not matched to a gene: 6. The CDR3 reads CASSIDRASGGYNEQFF. The CDR3 DNA reads as TGTGCCAGTAGTATAGATCGGGCTAGCGGGGGTTACAATGAGCAGTTCTTC.

V usage is TRBV29-1 and J usage is TRBJ2-7; D is ambiguous. The CDR3 is made up of 13 amino acids. Between the trimmed V and J ends, which lost 2 bases and 2 bases, there was a span of 10 bases. The germline V gene has CDR1 SQVTM and CDR2 ANQGSEA. Written as DNA, the CDR3 is TGCAGCGTTGAACGTGACATACCCTACGAGCAGTACTTC. Translated: CSVERDIPYEQYF.